Below, 32 T cell receptor beta chains from the same sample are listed, as sequenced in a study of OX40 agonist ivuxolimab in advanced cancers. The method was immunoSEQ multiplex PCR; TCRdb's version includes in-frame clones alone and lacks a portion of them. The repertoire includes about 80,000 clones, 92% of them detected once, and approximately 8% sits in the top ten. The sequences come from CD4+ or CD8+ T cells sorted from blood, collected in a trial of the OX40 agonist ivuxolimab. The receptors come from an adult with an advanced solid tumor such as melanoma, head and neck, liver or kidney cancer.

The V and J genes are TRBV5-1 and TRBJ2-3, with D perhaps TRBD2 (5 bases). Per the germline V gene, CDR1 is SGHRS and CDR2 is YFSETQ. This CDR3 spans 17 amino acids. V was trimmed by 1 base and J by 5 bases, leaving 20 bases between them. The CDR3 DNA reads as TGCGCCAGCAGCTTGCTATCCCTAGCACAAACGAGAGATACGCAGTATTTT. This encodes CASSLLSLAQTRDTQYF.

The chain couples TRBV2 to TRBJ2-7; no firm D call. V was cut by 10 bases and J by 2 bases, with 9 bases left in between. Germline CDR1 and CDR2: SNHLY and FYNNEI. The CDR3 spans 11 residues. CDR3 in amino acids: CATILTYEQYF. DNA for the CDR3: TGTGCCACCATACTTACCTACGAGCAGTACTTC.

The chain uses TRBV4-1 and TRBJ1-6; D may be TRBD1 (6 bases). The CDR3 totals 16 residues. CDR1 is MGHRA and CDR2 is YSYEKL in the germline V gene. The V gene lost 1 base and the J gene lost 7 bases, with 14 bases spanning the gap. The CDR3 DNA reads TGCGCCAGCAGCCAAGGCCGGGACACCTTCAATTCACCCCTCCACTTT. It specifies CASSQGRDTFNSPLHF.

The V call is TRBV6-1, the J call TRBJ2-1, with 10 bases that match TRBD2. Germline CDR1 and CDR2: MNHNS and SASEGT. V lost 6 bases to trimming and J lost 4 bases; unmatched junction nucleotides: 6. The CDR3 sequence is 15 residues long. DNA of the CDR3: TGTGCCAGCAGCTTAGCGGGGGGAGGTTACAATGAGCAGTTCTTC. Translated, it gives CASSLAGGGYNEQFF.

This chain connects TRBV4-2 to TRBJ2-7, with 8 bases matching TRBD1. Germline CDR1 LGHNA, CDR2 YNFKEQ. The ends lost 4 bases at V and 0 bases at J; junction bases unmatched: 2. CDR3 length: 14 residues. CDR3 sequence reads: CASSRTGSSYEQYF. As DNA, the CDR3 is TGTGCCAGCAGCCGGACAGGGAGCTCCTACGAGCAGTACTTC.

V gene TRBV29-1 combines with J gene TRBJ1-2; 10 nucleotides align to TRBD1. The J segment lost 4 bases and the V segment lost 6 bases, leaving 14 bases of the junction unmatched. The CDR3 covers 16 residues. The germline CDR1 and CDR2 sequences are SQVTM and ANQGSEA. The CDR3 region has the DNA TGCAGCGTCGCAACATTGGGACAGGGGTTCTCCTATGGCTACACCTTC. Protein sequence: CSVATLGQGFSYGYTF.

The genes are TRBV7-2 and TRBJ2-1; the match to TRBD2 covers 8 bases. The germline V gene has CDR1 SGHTA and CDR2 FQGNSA. The CDR3 is 14 residues long. V was clipped by 6 bases and J by 9 bases; unmatched bases: 10. The CDR3 region has the DNA TGTGCCAGCAGGCCGATCGGGGGGGGCAGTGAGCAGTTCTTC. This sequence encodes CASRPIGGGSEQFF.

This chain links TRBV6-6 with TRBJ2-7, with 7 bases identical to TRBD2. This CDR3 comprises 14 residues. V dropped 2 bases and J dropped 3; count of bases not matched to a gene: 4. In germline, CDR1 is MNHNY, CDR2 SVGAGI (reference sequence). This chain's CDR3 is CASSYGGEDYEQYF. As DNA, the CDR3 is TGTGCCAGCAGTTACGGGGGGGAGGACTACGAGCAGTACTTC.

V is TRBV10-3 and J is TRBJ1-1; a weak D match, TRBD1 (6 bases). The CDR3 consists of 17 residues. Per the germline V gene, CDR1 is ENHRY and CDR2 is SYGVKD. V was cut by 2 bases and J by 10 bases, with 26 bases left in between. The CDR3 is CAISEDAPAQGLFVAFF. The CDR3 DNA reads TGTGCCATCAGTGAGGACGCTCCGGCACAGGGTTTGTTCGTAGCTTTCTTT.

J is TRBJ2-7 and V is TRBV15, with D maybe TRBD2 (5 bases). Germline CDR1 LNHNV, CDR2 YYDKDF (reference sequence). CDR3 length equals 16 residues. The V and J ends lost 5 bases and 0 bases respectively, with 17 bases between them. The CDR3 sequence: CATSRGTASSSYEQYF. The CDR3 nucleotides read TGTGCCACCAGCCGCGGAACGGCTAGCAGCTCCTACGAGCAGTACTTC.

The CDR3 loop is CASSQDRGGAQPQHF. The CDR3 coding sequence is TGCGCCAGCAGCCAAGATAGGGGAGGGGCTCAGCCCCAGCATTTT. The rearrangement joins TRBV4-1 to TRBJ1-5, with a weak D call TRBD1 (5 bases). The CDR3 sequence is 15 residues long. Per germline, CDR1 MGHRA and CDR2 YSYEKL. V was pared by 0 bases and J by 6 bases, with 12 bases between.

This chain links TRBV6-6 with TRBJ1-1; D not certain. Germline CDR1 reads MNHNY; CDR2 reads SVGAGI (reference sequence). The V end lost 7 bases, the J end lost 4 bases, and 10 bases lay between the germline ends. This CDR3 is 12 amino acids long. For the CDR3, the DNA is TGTGCCAGCACTCAGGAAGCCACTGAAGCTTTCTTT. It yields the protein CASTQEATEAFF.

The chain carries TRBV27 and TRBJ2-6; no definite D call. V was pared by 1 base and J by 0 bases, with 7 bases between. Germline V gene lookup returns CDR1 MNHEY and CDR2 SMNVEV (reference sequence). The CDR3 contains 16 residues. CDR3 sequence (DNA): TGTGCCAGCAGTTTATTGTTCAGCTCTGGGGCCAACGTCCTGACTTTC. It encodes CASSLLFSSGANVLTF. Full variable domain (outside the CDR3, taken from reference TRBV27 and TRBJ2-6): EAQVTQNPRYLITVTGKKLTVTCSQNMNHEYMSWYRQDPGLGLRQIYYSMNVEVTDKGDVPEGYKVSRKEKRNFPLILESPSPNQTSLYFCASSLLFSSGANVLTFGAGSRLTVL.

The genes are TRBV27 and TRBJ2-1; 7 bases map to TRBD1. Germline CDR1 is MNHEY and CDR2 is SMNVEV (reference sequence). CDR3 length: 14 residues. With V trimmed by 3 bases and J by 8 bases, 7 bases remained unmatched. The CDR3 spells CASSLGQGVDEQFF. Written as DNA, the CDR3 is TGTGCCAGCAGTTTGGGGCAGGGGGTCGATGAGCAGTTCTTC.

This chain joins TRBV6-6 and TRBJ2-2; a weak D match, TRBD1 (5 bases). Trimming took off 5 bases at V and 8 bases at J, with 12 bases between the two ends. CDR3 size: 13 residues. Per germline, CDR1 MNHNY and CDR2 SVGAGI (reference sequence). CDR3 amino acids: CASSPGFVGELFF. The DNA of the CDR3 is TGTGCCAGCAGTCCAGGGTTTGTAGGGGAGCTGTTTTTT.

V is TRBV7-9 and J is TRBJ2-3; TRBD2 matches 8 bases. This CDR3 has 15 amino acids. Germline trimming cut 3 bases from V and 5 bases from J; bases unmatched to any gene: 7. CDR1 is SEHNR and CDR2 is FQNEAQ in the germline V gene (reference sequence). This chain's CDR3 is CASSFIGGARDTQYF. The CDR3 region has the DNA TGTGCCAGCAGCTTTATCGGGGGGGCAAGAGATACGCAGTATTTT.

V usage is TRBV4-1 and J usage is TRBJ2-3; 16 nucleotides align to TRBD2. The CDR3 has 18 amino acids. V lost 0 bases and J lost 1; bases outside the gene matches: 1. Germline lookup yields CDR1 MGHRA and CDR2 YSYEKL. Here the CDR3 reads CASSQDGTSGGGTDTQYF. Written as DNA, the CDR3 is TGCGCCAGCAGCCAAGATGGGACTAGCGGGGGGGGCACAGATACGCAGTATTTT.

The chain links TRBV11-1 to TRBJ1-1, with D unresolved. CDR1 is SGHAT and CDR2 is FQDESV in the germline V gene (reference sequence). Trimming took off 2 bases at V and 7 bases at J, with 8 bases between the two ends. The CDR3 runs to 12 residues. CDR3 DNA: TGTGCCAGCAGCTTATCCCCACTTGAAGCTTTCTTT. It specifies CASSLSPLEAFF. The whole variable domain, filled in from reference TRBV11-1 and TRBJ1-1, reads EAEVAQSPRYKITEKSQAVAFWCDPISGHATLYWYRQILGQGPELLVQFQDESVVDDSQLPKDRFSAERLKGVDSTLKIQPAELGDSAMYLCASSLSPLEAFFGQGTRLTVV.

The chain is built from TRBV9 and TRBJ2-1; 10 bases fit TRBD2. Germline trimming cut 3 bases from V and 4 bases from J; bases unmatched to any gene: 7. The CDR3 is 16 residues long. CDR1 is SGDLS, CDR2 YYNGEE, per germline. The CDR3: CASSAPAGGMYNEQFF. In nucleotides, the CDR3 is TGTGCCAGCAGCGCCCCAGCGGGGGGGATGTACAATGAGCAGTTCTTC. Full variable domain (missing parts from reference TRBV9 and TRBJ2-1): DSGVTQTPKHLITATGQRVTLRCSPRSGDLSVYWYQQSLDQGLQFLIQYYNGEERAKGNILERFSAQQFPDLHSELNLSSLELGDSALYFCASSAPAGGMYNEQFFGPGTRLTVL.

V gene TRBV4-3 combines with J gene TRBJ2-7; D gene ambiguous. V lost 0 bases, J lost 4 bases, and 7 bases lay in between. The CDR3 covers 13 residues. The germline V gene has CDR1 LGHNA and CDR2 YSLEER. CDR3 bases: TGCGCCAGCAGCCAAGATAGTCAGTACGAGCAGTACTTC. It translates to CASSQDSQYEQYF.

This rearrangement joins TRBV7-2 to TRBJ2-7; D remains ambiguous. Germline lookup yields CDR1 SGHTA and CDR2 FQGNSA. V was trimmed by 3 bases and J by 0 bases, leaving 6 bases between them. The CDR3 length is 13 residues. The CDR3 nucleotides are TGTGCCAGCAGCTTGGGCGCCTCCTACGAGCAGTACTTC. Its protein product is CASSLGASYEQYF. Supplemented by reference TRBV7-2 and TRBJ2-7, the full variable domain reads GAGVSQSPSNKVTEKGKDVELRCDPISGHTALYWYRQSLGQGLEFLIYFQGNSAPDKSGLPSDRFSAERTGGSVSTLTIQRTQQEDSAVYLCASSLGASYEQYFGPGTRLTVT.

The V gene is TRBV10-1, the J gene TRBJ1-2; D is ambiguous. Trimming took 0 bases from V and 4 from J, leaving 6 bases between them. Per germline, CDR1 WNHNN and CDR2 SYGVQD (reference sequence). CDR3 length equals 13 residues. In nucleotides, the CDR3 is TGCGCCAGCAGTGAGTCGATGCCCTATGGCTACACCTTC. This encodes CASSESMPYGYTF.

The chain combines TRBV27 with TRBJ2-7; no clear D. The V gene lost 2 bases and the J gene lost 5 bases, with 19 bases spanning the gap. The CDR3 spans 16 residues. CDR1 is MNHEY, CDR2 SMNVEV, per germline (reference sequence). CDR3 loop: CASSLSQDREEDEQYF. The CDR3 region has the DNA TGTGCCAGCAGTTTAAGTCAGGACCGAGAAGAGGACGAGCAGTACTTC.

The V call is TRBV11-2, the J call TRBJ1-5; D not certain. Between the trimmed V and J ends, which lost 0 bases and 2 bases, there was a span of 5 bases. CDR3 length: 14 residues. CDR1 and CDR2 from the germline V gene are SGHAT and FQNNGV. The CDR3 region is CASSLERGNQPQHF. The DNA of the CDR3 is TGTGCCAGCAGCTTAGAAAGGGGCAATCAGCCCCAGCATTTT.

This rearrangement joins TRBV9 to TRBJ2-1; 8 nucleotides agree with TRBD1. The CDR3 contains 15 residues. Trimming took 4 bases from V and 4 from J; bases not matched to a gene: 7. The germline V gene has CDR1 SGDLS and CDR2 YYNGEE. The CDR3 DNA follows: TGTGCCAGCAGCCCCGGGACAGGTTCTTACAATGAGCAGTTCTTC. It yields the protein CASSPGTGSYNEQFF.

The V and J genes are TRBV13 and TRBJ2-2; D is undetermined. The CDR3 spans 16 residues. CDR1 is PRHDT and CDR2 is FYEKMQ in the germline V gene (reference sequence). The ends were cut back, 3 bases at V and 1 base at J, with 12 bases in the middle. CDR3 bases: TGTGCCAGCAGCTTGGCCCACTCAGTGAACACCGGGGAGCTGTTTTTT. Translation: CASSLAHSVNTGELFF.

This sequence joins TRBV6-5 and TRBJ2-5; possible D gene TRBD1, 6 bases. V was trimmed by 6 bases and J by 3 bases, leaving 14 bases between them. Germline CDR1 and CDR2: MNHEY and SVGAGI. The CDR3 is 14 residues long. The CDR3 loop reads CASRPSTGEETQYF. CDR3 nucleotide sequence: TGTGCCAGCAGACCGTCGACAGGAGAAGAGACCCAGTACTTC.

This chain joins TRBV5-6 and TRBJ1-2; 7 bases are shared with TRBD1. The CDR3 has 15 residues. V trimming: 3 bases; J trimming: 1 base; junction bases outside the gene matches: 6. Germline CDR1 is SGHDT and CDR2 is YYEEEE. CDR3: CASSSGTDFNYGYTF. In nucleotides, the CDR3 is TGTGCCAGCAGCTCCGGGACAGACTTTAACTATGGCTACACCTTC.

This chain links TRBV4-2 with TRBJ1-3; D is possibly TRBD1 (6 bases). The CDR3 has 18 residues. The V end lost 0 bases, the J end lost 2 bases, and 17 bases lay between the germline ends. Germline V gives CDR1 LGHNA, CDR2 YNFKEQ. CDR3 nucleotides: TGTGCCAGCAGCCAAGAGAGGGGGGGGACGTACACTGGAAACACCATATATTTT. Translating gives CASSQERGGTYTGNTIYF.

This chain uses TRBV6-6 with TRBJ2-5; D is possibly TRBD1 or TRBD2 (5 bases each). The J call could be wrong; TRBJ2-7 is a better fit for the DNA end. The CDR3 loop spans 15 amino acids. Germline CDR1 MNHNY, CDR2 SVGAGI (reference sequence). CDR3 in amino acids: CASSYGGSAPYEQYF. In nucleotides, the CDR3 is TGTGCCAGCAGTTACGGGGGATCCGCCCCCTACGAGCAGTACTTC.

In this sample, this clone turned up a few times. This rearrangement joins TRBV4-1 to TRBJ1-1; possibly TRBD1 for D (5 bases). Trimming removed 0 bases from V and 5 bases from J, with 10 bases in between. CDR1 and CDR2 from the germline V gene are MGHRA and YSYEKL. The CDR3 is 14 residues long. The CDR3 DNA reads TGCGCCAGCAGCCAAGATCCAGGGTTAACTGAAGCTTTCTTT. It yields the protein CASSQDPGLTEAFF.

This chain links TRBV27 with TRBJ2-2; 7 positions agree with TRBD1. The J segment lost 2 bases and the V segment lost 6 bases, leaving 3 bases of the junction unmatched. The CDR3 sequence is 14 residues long. The germline gives CDR1 MNHEY, CDR2 SMNVEV (reference sequence). For the CDR3, the DNA is TGTGCCAGCAGATGGGACAGTAACACCGGGGAGCTGTTTTTT. Its protein product is CASRWDSNTGELFF.